These 10 T cell receptor beta chains were sequenced from one sample in a study of preoperative IRX-2 immunotherapy in early breast cancer. Assay used: immunoSEQ multiplex PCR; TCRdb lists only in-frame clones, some missing. The table shows over 30,000 clones, with roughly 86% occurring only once. Sample treatment: preoperative locoregional IRX-2 cytokine immunotherapy. This sample comprised tumor tissue, obtained after IRX-2 immunotherapy. The source of these receptors is a human donor with breast cancer.

This clone showed up just once. The genes are TRBV18 and TRBJ1-3; 7 nucleotides line up with TRBD1. The CDR3 has 16 amino acids. Losses at the gene ends were 1 base for V and 2 bases for J; bases not matched to a gene: 5. The germline CDR1 and CDR2 sequences are KGHSH and LQKENI. As DNA, the CDR3 is TGTGCCAGCTCACCACACCCCGGGACAGCTGGAAACACCATATATTTT. It codes for CASSPHPGTAGNTIYF.

The chain carries TRBV19 and TRBJ1-1, with D maybe TRBD1 (5 bases). Germline CDR1 is LNHDA and CDR2 is SQIVND (reference sequence). This CDR3 is built from 15 residues. Trimming shortened V by 5 bases and J by 4 bases, and 17 bases separated the two germline ends. The CDR3 DNA reads TGTGCCAGTAGTCCCGGGGCCACCTGGGGCACTGAAGCTTTCTTT. Translating it yields CASSPGATWGTEAFF.

V is TRBV11-3 and J is TRBJ1-4, with 8 bases fitting TRBD1. The ends lost 6 bases at V and 8 bases at J; junction bases unmatched: 11. Germline V lookup: CDR1 SGHNT, CDR2 YENEEA. This CDR3 has 15 residues. The CDR3 protein is CASRKGPTGEEKLFF. The CDR3 DNA sequence: TGTGCCAGCAGAAAAGGACCGACAGGGGAGGAAAAACTGTTTTTT. The variable domain in full, completed from reference TRBV11-3 and TRBJ1-4, reads EAGVVQSPRYKIIEKKQPVAFWCNPISGHNTLYWYLQNLGQGPELLIRYENEEAVDDSQLPKDRFSAERLKGVDSTLKIQPAELGDSAVYLCASRKGPTGEEKLFFGSGTQLSVL.

This clone has only one observation. This chain links TRBV28 with TRBJ2-5, with no clear D. The CDR3 extends over 12 amino acids. Trimming took 6 bases from V and 5 from J, leaving 10 bases between them. Germline values: CDR1 MDHEN, CDR2 SYDVKM. CDR3 loop: CASSHPWETQYF. DNA for the CDR3: TGTGCCAGCAGCCACCCGTGGGAGACCCAGTACTTC.

This clone was detected only once. V is TRBV22-1 and J is TRBJ2-1. TRBV22-1 counts as a pseudogene. CDR3 size: 14 residues. The CDR3 DNA reads as TGTGCCACTCTGGACCCCTCGGCCGGGAATGAGCAGTTCTTC. Its protein is CATLDPSAGNEQFF.

The chain recombines TRBV6-8 with TRBJ1-5; tentatively, D is TRBD1 (6 bases). The germline V gene encodes CDR1 MNHGY and CDR2 SAAAGT. The CDR3 is made up of 18 amino acids. The V gene lost 1 base and the J gene lost 4 bases, with 20 bases spanning the gap. The CDR3 here is CASSYLLAGAGGNQPQHF. The CDR3 DNA follows: TGTGCCAGCAGTTACTTACTTGCAGGGGCGGGGGGTAATCAGCCCCAGCATTTT.

The chain carries TRBV6-8 and TRBJ1-1; the D gene is possibly TRBD1 (6 bases). The V gene lost 0 bases and the J gene lost 0 bases, with 8 bases spanning the gap. The germline V gene has CDR1 MNHGY and CDR2 SAAAGT. This CDR3 comprises 15 residues. CDR3 in amino acids: CASSYSKGVNTEAFF. The CDR3 bases are TGTGCCAGCAGTTACTCGAAGGGGGTGAACACTGAAGCTTTCTTT.

The chain joins TRBV6-8 to TRBJ1-6, with D hard to call. Germline V gene sequence: CDR1 MNHGY, CDR2 SAAAGT. This CDR3 contains 15 residues. Trimming stripped 0 bases from V and 4 bases from J, with 7 bases between. The CDR3 spells CASSYSVPYNSPLHF. The DNA for the CDR3 is TGTGCCAGCAGTTACTCGGTTCCTTATAATTCACCCCTCCACTTT.

V gene TRBV6-8 combines with J gene TRBJ1-1; D unclear. CDR1 is MNHGY and CDR2 is SAAAGT in the germline V gene. V shed 7 bases and J shed 0 bases, with 15 bases lying between them. The CDR3 spans 15 residues. CDR3 DNA: TGTGCCAGCATCTCCCCGGGCAGGATGAACACTGAAGCTTTCTTT. Its protein product is CASISPGRMNTEAFF.

This sequence joins TRBV11-1 and TRBJ1-2; no reliable D call. The V end was cut by 5 bases, the J end by 4 bases, with 14 bases between. The germline CDR1 and CDR2 sequences are SGHAT and FQDESV (reference sequence). The CDR3 totals 14 residues. CDR3 protein: CASSQAKRSYGYTF. The CDR3 DNA reads as TGTGCCAGCAGCCAAGCCAAGCGAAGCTATGGCTACACCTTC.